This T cell receptor beta chain was profiled in a study of memory CD4+ T cells and cytomegalovirus serostatus. Study at large: Donors were healthy Belgian adults, under ten CMV seropositive and about two dozen seronegative. Broader study findings: CMV serostatus prediction reached median AUC approximately 0.95, or 0.91 with US-trained model.

TCRdb keeps only in-frame clones here, not all; method: immunoSEQ multiplex PCR. The profile covers approximately 61,000 clones, with around 80% appearing a single time and around 0.53% taken by the ten largest. The sort gate was single viable CD3+CD4+CD8-CD45RO+ cells for memory CD4+ T cells. CMV serostatus came from serum IgG against pp150, pp28, p38, p52. There are 16 residues in the CDR3. The junction had 7 bases not matched to a gene; V was cut back by 1 base and J by 6 bases. From germline, CDR1 is SEHNR and CDR2 FQNEAQ (reference sequence). Remarks on this clone: What it recognizes is unknown.

Sequenced sample: memory CD4+ T cells from blood. The rearrangement uses TRBV7-9 and TRBJ2-1, with 9 bases that match TRBD1. This sequence was found in an adult in good health and CMV-seronegative. Some clones in this sample may be carry-over from other donors' samples. The CDR3 coding sequence is TGTGCCAGCAGCTTAGGCCCACAGGGGGCCCTCAATGAGCAGTTCTTC. This codes for CASSLGPQGALNEQFF.